These 17 T cell receptor beta chains came from one sample sequenced in a study of shared clonotypes between healthy human individuals (TCRdb year 2020). Libraries were constructed by the immunoSEQ multiplex PCR assay. The table was pulled from immuneACCESS by TCRdb, which kept in-frame rearrangements only. Such tables lose some clones; where checked, under half of the loss comes from unresolved V genes, and the rest has no known cause. Recorded for this sample are about 2 million clones; around 96% of them occurred a single time. The ten largest clones capture less than 1.5% of the sample. For the CD8 naive samples, CD45RO-negative cells were positively selected for CCR7, yielding a CD45RA+CCR7+ population from which TemRA cells were excluded. Sequenced: naive CD8+ T cells sorted from blood. The cell subset or site label for this specimen denotes: CD45RA+CCR7+. The receptor source for this set is a man in his late teens or twenties in good health.

V and J are TRBV9 and TRBJ2-2; D could derive from TRBD1 or TRBD2 (5 bases each). Germline V lookup: CDR1 SGDLS, CDR2 YYNGEE. CDR3 length equals 15 residues. Trimming cost V 4 bases and J 1 base, with 11 bases left between them. The CDR3 reads CASSSGDGNTGELFF. DNA of the CDR3: TGTGCCAGCAGCTCCGGGGACGGGAACACCGGGGAGCTGTTTTTT.

Of note for this clone: The same CDR3 arises from other DNA sequences in this sample as well. The V call is TRBV13, the J call TRBJ2-1; D remains ambiguous. Deletions cut 0 bases from V and 1 base from J, with 4 bases between. This CDR3 spans 14 amino acids. Germline V lookup: CDR1 PRHDT, CDR2 FYEKMQ (reference sequence). The CDR3: CASSLGSSYNEQFF. CDR3 coding DNA: TGTGCCAGCAGCTTAGGGTCTTCCTACAATGAGCAGTTCTTC.

V is TRBV6-1 and J is TRBJ1-6; D is unresolved. Per germline, CDR1 MNHNS and CDR2 SASEGT. With 2 bases removed from V and 11 bases from J, the gap between germline ends came to 16 bases. The CDR3 length is 15 residues. The CDR3 DNA follows: TGTGCCAGCAGTGAACCACATCCTCCCCCGGCACCCCTCCACTTT. This sequence encodes CASSEPHPPPAPLHF.

The rearrangement links TRBV28 to TRBJ2-1; TRBD1 might be the D (6 bases). Germline lookup yields CDR1 MDHEN and CDR2 SYDVKM. V was cut by 5 bases and J by 7 bases, with 9 bases left in between. This CDR3 comprises 12 residues. The CDR3 DNA sequence: TGTGCCAGCAGTGACAGGTTTAATGAGCAGTTCTTC. This sequence encodes CASSDRFNEQFF.

This rearrangement joins TRBV2 to TRBJ2-7; 12 bases are a match to TRBD2. Trimming cost V 7 bases and J 4 bases; bases outside gene matches: 11. The CDR3 runs 16 residues. Looked up from germline, CDR1 is SNHLY and CDR2 is FYNNEI. The CDR3 region has the DNA TGTGCCAGCACGTACTACCCTAGCGGGGGGGATTACGAGCAGTACTTC. As protein: CASTYYPSGGDYEQYF.

A remark on this clone: Other DNA sequences in this specimen translate into the identical CDR3. The J gene is TRBJ2-7, the V gene TRBV2, with D hard to call. Looked up from germline, CDR1 is SNHLY and CDR2 is FYNNEI. The CDR3 has 12 amino acids. With 1 base removed from V and 3 bases from J, the gap between germline ends came to 4 bases. For the CDR3, the DNA is TGTGCCAGCAGTGAAGGAGGCTACGAGCAGTACTTC. This encodes CASSEGGYEQYF.

V gene TRBV6-6 combines with J gene TRBJ2-3, with 12 bases matching TRBD2. The CDR3 loop spans 15 amino acids. V trimming: 6 bases; J trimming: 2 bases; junction bases outside the gene matches: 3. Germline values: CDR1 MNHNY, CDR2 SVGAGI (reference sequence). CDR3 in DNA: TGTGCCAGCAGACTAGCGGGGGGATTCACAGATACGCAGTATTTT. Its translation: CASRLAGGFTDTQYF.

The chain links TRBV12-5 to TRBJ1-2, with 9 bases matching TRBD1. V was clipped by 6 bases and J by 3 bases; unmatched bases: 5. CDR3 length: 14 amino acids. CDR1 is LGHNT, CDR2 FRNRAP, per germline. The CDR3 nucleotides read TGTGCTAGTGGGCCGGGACAGGGACACTATGGCTACACCTTC. It encodes CASGPGQGHYGYTF.

This chain links TRBV5-4 with TRBJ2-3, with 7 nucleotides matching TRBD1. CDR3 length: 17 residues. Germline V gene lookup returns CDR1 SGHNT and CDR2 YYREEE (reference sequence). The V and J ends lost 2 bases and 0 bases, in that order; junction bases with no gene match: 9. CDR3 sequence: CASSFFGQAGSTDTQYF. CDR3 bases: TGTGCCAGCAGCTTTTTCGGACAGGCGGGTAGCACAGATACGCAGTATTTT.

The chain is built from TRBV27 and TRBJ1-1, with D perhaps matching TRBD1 (5 bases). This CDR3 has 16 residues. Germline loops: CDR1 MNHEY, CDR2 SMNVEV (reference sequence). V lost 5 bases, J lost 5 bases, and 21 bases lay in between. CDR3 sequence: CASSLGTARLGTEAFF. The DNA of the CDR3 is TGTGCCAGCAGTCTTGGGACTGCCCGGTTGGGGACTGAAGCTTTCTTT.

V and J are TRBV30 and TRBJ2-1; D not resolved. Germline CDR1 GTSNPN, CDR2 SVGIG (reference sequence). The CDR3 spans 13 residues. With 3 bases removed from V and 5 bases from J, the gap between germline ends came to 11 bases. CDR3 nucleotides: TGTGCCTGGAGCTTGGAGCAGAACAATGAGCAGTTCTTC. Its protein product is CAWSLEQNNEQFF.

The chain combines TRBV6-5 with TRBJ2-1, with D maybe TRBD1 (6 bases). V lost 5 bases to trimming and J lost 2 bases, with 13 bases between them. This CDR3 spans 15 amino acids. Germline assignment: CDR1 MNHEY and CDR2 SVGAGI. Written as DNA, the CDR3 is TGTGCCAGCAGTCCCTATACAGGGACCTACAATGAGCAGTTCTTC. It translates to CASSPYTGTYNEQFF.

The rearrangement uses TRBV27 and TRBJ2-1, with D possibly TRBD2 on 6 matching bases. The V end lost 2 bases, the J end lost 4 bases, and 15 bases lay between the germline ends. The CDR3 consists of 16 residues. Per germline, CDR1 MNHEY and CDR2 SMNVEV (reference sequence). The CDR3 region has the DNA TGTGCCAGCAGTTTAGCCCAGGGTAGCGGTTACAATGAGCAGTTCTTC. This encodes CASSLAQGSGYNEQFF.

This chain links TRBV4-3 with TRBJ2-2; TRBD2 might be the D (6 bases). The V and J ends lost 0 bases and 5 bases respectively, with 19 bases between them. Per germline, CDR1 LGHNA and CDR2 YSLEER. The length of the CDR3 is 18 residues. CDR3 protein: CASSQDGREEGFTGELFF. For the CDR3, the DNA is TGCGCCAGCAGCCAAGATGGCAGGGAGGAAGGGTTTACCGGGGAGCTGTTTTTT.

The CDR3 coding sequence is TGTGCCAGCAGCCACGCCGAGGGGTCCTACAATGAGCAGTTCTTC. Protein product: CASSHAEGSYNEQFF. The chain combines TRBV5-4 with TRBJ2-1; D possibly matches TRBD1 or TRBD2 (5 bases each). Germline CDR1 SGHNT, CDR2 YYREEE (reference sequence). The CDR3 spans 15 residues. V dropped 4 bases and J dropped 1 base, with 12 bases sitting between them.

V and J are TRBV30 and TRBJ2-7; D may be TRBD2 (6 bases). The germline V gene encodes CDR1 GTSNPN and CDR2 SVGIG (reference sequence). V was clipped by 5 bases and J by 7 bases, with 21 bases between them. There are 14 residues in the CDR3. CDR3 amino acids: CAWRNGDFGREQYF. Written as DNA, the CDR3 is TGTGCCTGGCGGAATGGGGACTTTGGGCGGGAGCAGTACTTC.

The gene calls are TRBV29-1 and TRBJ1-2, with 7 positions matching TRBD1. Per the germline V gene, CDR1 is SQVTM and CDR2 is ANQGSEA. V lost 4 bases and J lost 0; bases outside the gene matches: 8. CDR3 size: 15 residues. CDR3 in amino acids: CSVATGDGTNYGYTF. In DNA, the CDR3 is TGCAGCGTTGCTACAGGGGACGGAACTAACTATGGCTACACCTTC.